Detailed here is one TCR beta chain. The antigen remains undetermined. Measured with immunoSEQ multiplex PCR; TCRdb has only the in-frame clones, and not every one. The table has 100,000 to 150,000 clones, more than 90% seen once. These data come from a study of T cell responses to AZD1222 COVID-19 vaccine. Overall study results and limits: No repertoire was sampled before or during the peak T cell response, only after it. Donors were mostly white British, more females; clonal diversity possibly underestimated. In the spike-specific TCR repertoire, nearly half reportedly target unmutated variant regions.

The germline V gene has CDR1 SGHVS and CDR2 FNYEAQ. The CDR3 sequence is 18 residues long. The ends lost 4 bases at V and 2 bases at J; junction bases unmatched: 16. This specimen was peripheral blood, taken 28 days after the second AZD1222 dose. The rearrangement links TRBV7-6 to TRBJ2-7; TRBD1 agrees at 8 bases. The TCR sequence derives from an adult who received the AZD1222 COVID-19 vaccine. This CDR3 reads CASSSQGGQGTGTYEQYF. CDR3 nucleotides: TGTGCCAGCAGCTCTCAGGGCGGACAGGGAACGGGGACCTACGAGCAGTACTTC.